The present T cell receptor beta chain was sequenced within a study of shared clonotypes between healthy human individuals. Study observations and caveats: Represented diversity, genetic and exposure-history alike, was limited by few donors.

Terminally differentiated effector memory CD45RA+ cells were excluded by CCR7 positive selection of CD45RO-negative cells. Of note for this clone: Antigen specificity is unknown.

Each subset's genomic DNA was shared equally among a number of immunoSEQ plates. Using immunoSEQ multiplex PCR, the repertoire was profiled, and TCRdb retains in-frame clones only, with some absent. The table records 600,000 or so clones, roughly 96% of them present only once. The CDR3 totals 15 residues. V was clipped by 0 bases and J by 0 bases, with 6 bases between them. The germline V gene encodes CDR1 GTSNPN and CDR2 SVGIG (reference sequence). V and J are TRBV30 and TRBJ2-6, with unresolved D. The sequenced material came from naive CD8+ T cells sorted from blood. This clonotype was sampled from a woman under 40 in good health. This CDR3 reads CAWSVDTSGANVLTF. The CDR3 nucleotides read TGTGCCTGGAGTGTAGATACCTCTGGGGCCAACGTCCTGACTTTC.